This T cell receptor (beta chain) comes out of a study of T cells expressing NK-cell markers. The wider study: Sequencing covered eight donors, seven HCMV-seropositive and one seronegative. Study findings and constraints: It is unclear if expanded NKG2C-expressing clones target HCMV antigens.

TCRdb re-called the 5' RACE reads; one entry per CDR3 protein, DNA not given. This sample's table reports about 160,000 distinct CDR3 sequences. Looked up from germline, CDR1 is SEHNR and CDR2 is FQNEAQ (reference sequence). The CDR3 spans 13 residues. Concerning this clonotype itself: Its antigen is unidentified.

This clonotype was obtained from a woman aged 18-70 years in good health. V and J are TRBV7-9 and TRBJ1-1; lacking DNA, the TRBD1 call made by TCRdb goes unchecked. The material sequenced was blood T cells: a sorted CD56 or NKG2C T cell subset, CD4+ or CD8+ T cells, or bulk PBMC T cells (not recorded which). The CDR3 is CASTRGGGTEAFF.